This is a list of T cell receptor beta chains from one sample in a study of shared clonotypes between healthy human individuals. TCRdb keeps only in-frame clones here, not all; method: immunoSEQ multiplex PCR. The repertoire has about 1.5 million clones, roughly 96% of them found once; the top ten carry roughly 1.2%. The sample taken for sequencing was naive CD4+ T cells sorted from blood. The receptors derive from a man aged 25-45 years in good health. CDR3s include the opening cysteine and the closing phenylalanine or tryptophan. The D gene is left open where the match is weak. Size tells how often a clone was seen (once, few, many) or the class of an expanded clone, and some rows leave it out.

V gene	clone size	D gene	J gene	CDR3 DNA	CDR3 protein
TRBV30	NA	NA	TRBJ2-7	TGTGCCTGGGATCCGGGACGTCCATCATACGAGCAGTACTTC	CAWDPGRPSYEQYF
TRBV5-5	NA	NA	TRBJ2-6	TGTGCCAGCAGGCCCGTTGGGGGCCCGAGTACCTCTGGGGCCAACGTCCTGACTTTC	CASRPVGGPSTSGANVLTF
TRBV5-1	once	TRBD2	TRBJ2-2	TGCGCCAGCAGCGTCAGGACTAGCGGGAGTAGGGAGCTGTTTTTT	CASSVRTSGSRELFF
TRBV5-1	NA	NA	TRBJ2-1	TGCGCCAGCAGCCCTAGTCCAGGGGCGTACAATGAGCAGTTCTTC	CASSPSPGAYNEQFF
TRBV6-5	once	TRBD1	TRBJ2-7	TGTGCCAGCAGTGCCACAGGGGTCGAGCAGTACTTC	CASSATGVEQYF
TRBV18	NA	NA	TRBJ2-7	TGTGCCAGCTCACTTAGCGAGAGCTCCTACGAGCAGTACTTC	CASSLSESSYEQYF
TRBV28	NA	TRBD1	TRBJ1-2	TGTGCCAGCAGTTCCCCGGGACAGAACTATGGCTACACCTTC	CASSSPGQNYGYTF
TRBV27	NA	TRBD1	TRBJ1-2	TGTGCCAGCAGTTTATCCGTGACAGGGTTAGGCTACACCTTC	CASSLSVTGLGYTF
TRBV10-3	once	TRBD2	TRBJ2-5	TGTGCCATCAGTGAAATACTAGCGGCCCAAGAGACCCAGTACTTC	CAISEILAAQETQYF
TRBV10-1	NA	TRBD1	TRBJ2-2	TGCGCCAGTTCCGGGACAGGGGGAACCGGGGAGCTGTTTTTT	CASSGTGGTGELFF
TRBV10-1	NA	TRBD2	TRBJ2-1	TGCGCCAGCAGTGTCCGGGCTAGCGGGCACAATGAGCAGTTCTTC	CASSVRASGHNEQFF
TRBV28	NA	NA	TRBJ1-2	TGTGCCAGCAGTTTTACAGGGAACAACTATGGCTACACCTTC	CASSFTGNNYGYTF
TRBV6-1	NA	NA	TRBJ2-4	TGTGCCAGCAGTGAAGTCAGACTCCCACGAGCCAAAAACATTCAGTACTTC	CASSEVRLPRAKNIQYF
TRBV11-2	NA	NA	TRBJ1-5	TGTGCCAGCAGCTTATTTGCTGGGGATCAGCCCCAGCATTTT	CASSLFAGDQPQHF
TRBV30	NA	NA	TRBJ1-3	TGTGCCTGGAGTGTACGAACAGGGCTCTCTTCTAGTAACACCATATATTTT	CAWSVRTGLSSSNTIYF
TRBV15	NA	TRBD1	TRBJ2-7	TGTGCCACCAGCAGAGATCGTGGTCGGACAGGGAGTTCCTACGAGCAGTACTTC	CATSRDRGRTGSSYEQYF
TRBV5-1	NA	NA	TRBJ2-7	TGCGCCACCAGCCCCGGGACGGACCCCTACGAGCAGTACTTC	CATSPGTDPYEQYF
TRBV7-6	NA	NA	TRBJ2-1	TGTGCCAGCAGCTTAGAAGCAGGGAGCTCCTACAATGAGCAGTTCTTC	CASSLEAGSSYNEQFF
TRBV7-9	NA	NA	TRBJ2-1	TGTGCCAGCAGCTCCGGGACCACACCCAATGAGCAGTTCTTC	CASSSGTTPNEQFF
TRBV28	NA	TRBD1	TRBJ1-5	TGTGCCAGCAGTTCACGACCGGGACAGGGGGCTTTTAGCAATCAGCCCCAGCATTTT	CASSSRPGQGAFSNQPQHF
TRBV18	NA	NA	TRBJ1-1	TGTGCCAGCTCACCCGGACAGACCAACACTGAAGCTTTCTTT	CASSPGQTNTEAFF
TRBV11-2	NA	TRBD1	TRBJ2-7	TGTGCCAGCAGCTCCGGGGGACAGGGGGCCGAGCAGTACTTC	CASSSGGQGAEQYF
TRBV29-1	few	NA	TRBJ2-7	TGCAGCGTGAGCCCCGGCGGGGATGAGCAGTACTTC	CSVSPGGDEQYF
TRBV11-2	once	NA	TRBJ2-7	TGTGCCAGCAGCTTAGAAATGTTCACCGGGACCTCCTACGAGCAGTACTTC	CASSLEMFTGTSYEQYF
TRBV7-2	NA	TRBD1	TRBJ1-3	TGTGCCAGCAGCCTCTCACAGGGGCATTATGCTGGAAACACCATATATTTT	CASSLSQGHYAGNTIYF
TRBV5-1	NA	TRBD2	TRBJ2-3	TGCGCCAGCAGCTTGGGGACTAGCGATAGCACAGATACGCAGTATTTT	CASSLGTSDSTDTQYF
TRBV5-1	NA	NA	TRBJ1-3	TGCGCCAGCAGCTATTTAGACGGGAGCTCTGGAAACACCATATATTTT	CASSYLDGSSGNTIYF
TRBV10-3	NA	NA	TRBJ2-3	TGTGCCATCAGTGATTACGCAGATACGCAGTATTTT	CAISDYADTQYF
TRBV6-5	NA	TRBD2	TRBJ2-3	TGTGCCAGCAGCTCCGGACTAGCGGGAGGAGATACGCAGTATTTT	CASSSGLAGGDTQYF
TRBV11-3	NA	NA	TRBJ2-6	TGTGCCAGCAGCCAACGAGGGGGTTCAGGGGCCAACGTCCTGACTTTC	CASSQRGGSGANVLTF
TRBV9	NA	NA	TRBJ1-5	TGTGCCAGCAGCCGCGAGGGGGGCTTAGGGCAGCCCCAGCATTTT	CASSREGGLGQPQHF
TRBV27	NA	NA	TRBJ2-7	TGTGCCAGCACTGGGCGGGCCGGGGTCCGCTACGAGCAGTACTTC	CASTGRAGVRYEQYF
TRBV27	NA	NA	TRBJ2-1	TGTGCCAGCAGTTTATTGGTCGGGATAGGTTACAATGAGCAGTTCTTC	CASSLLVGIGYNEQFF
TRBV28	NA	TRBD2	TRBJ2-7	TGTGCCAGCAGTTTCGCGGCTAGCGGCTCCTACGAGCAGTACTTC	CASSFAASGSYEQYF
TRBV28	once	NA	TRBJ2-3	TGTGCCAGCACCCCCGGAGCGCCAGGGGATACGCAGTATTTT	CASTPGAPGDTQYF
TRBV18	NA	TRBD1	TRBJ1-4	TGTGCCAGCTCACCACCAGACAGGGGGCACTCTAATGAAAAACTGTTTTTT	CASSPPDRGHSNEKLFF
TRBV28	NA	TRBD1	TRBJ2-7	TGTGCCAGCCTGGGACAGGATATCTACGAGCAGTACTTC	CASLGQDIYEQYF
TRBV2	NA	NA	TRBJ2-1	TGTGCCAACGGGCCGGTGTTGTATGAGCAGTTCTTC	CANGPVLYEQFF
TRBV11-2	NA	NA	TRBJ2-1	TGTGCCAGCAGCCCAACAGGGATTCGTACCTACAGTGAGCAGTTCTTC	CASSPTGIRTYSEQFF
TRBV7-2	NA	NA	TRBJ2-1	TGTGCCAGCAGCTTAGGCCCCCCGCGGATGAATGAGCAGTTCTTC	CASSLGPPRMNEQFF
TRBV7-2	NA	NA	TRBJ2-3	TGTGCCAGCAGCTCTAGCAGGAAAGTTGGCACAGATACGCAGTATTTT	CASSSSRKVGTDTQYF
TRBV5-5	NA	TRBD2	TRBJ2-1	TGTGCCAGCAGCTTGAGACTAGCGGGGGGAAGCTCCTACAATGAGCAGTTCTTC	CASSLRLAGGSSYNEQFF
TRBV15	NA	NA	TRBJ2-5	TGTGCCACCAGCAGCCGCCTATTGAGGACCCAGTACTTC	CATSSRLLRTQYF
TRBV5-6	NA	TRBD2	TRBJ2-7	TGTGCCAGCAGCGGCCCGGGACTAGCAGGATGGGAGCAGTACTTC	CASSGPGLAGWEQYF
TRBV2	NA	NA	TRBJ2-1	TGTGCCAGTCGGCGGGACGGGCCCACCTACAATGAGCAGTTCTTC	CASRRDGPTYNEQFF
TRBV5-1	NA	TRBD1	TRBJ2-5	TGCGCCAGCAGCTTGGCGGGACAGCAAGAGACCCAGTACTTC	CASSLAGQQETQYF
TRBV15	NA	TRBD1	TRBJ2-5	TGTGCCACCAGCAGGGCCTCAGGGGGCAACCAAGAGACCCAGTACTTC	CATSRASGGNQETQYF
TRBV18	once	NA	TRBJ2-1	TGTGCCAGCTCGGGTCTGTCGGTGGGGGTAAAGTTCTTC	CASSGLSVGVKFF
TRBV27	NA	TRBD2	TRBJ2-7	TGTGCCAGCAGTCAAAAGCCGGGACTAGCGGGCCTCTCCTACGAGCAGTACTTC	CASSQKPGLAGLSYEQYF